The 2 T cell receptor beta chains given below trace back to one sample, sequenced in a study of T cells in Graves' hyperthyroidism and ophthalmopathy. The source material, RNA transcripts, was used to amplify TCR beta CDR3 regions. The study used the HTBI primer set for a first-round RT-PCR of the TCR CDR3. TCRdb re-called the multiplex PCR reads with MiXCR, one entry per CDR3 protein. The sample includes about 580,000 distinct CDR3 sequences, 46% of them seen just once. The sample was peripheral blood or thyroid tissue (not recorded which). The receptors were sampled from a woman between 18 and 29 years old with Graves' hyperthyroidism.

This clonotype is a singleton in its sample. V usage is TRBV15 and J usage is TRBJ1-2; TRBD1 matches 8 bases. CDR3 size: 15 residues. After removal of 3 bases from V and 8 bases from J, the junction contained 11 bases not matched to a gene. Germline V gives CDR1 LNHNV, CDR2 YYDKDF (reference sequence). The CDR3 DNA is TGTGCCACCAGCAGTACCCCGGTCAGGGGGCACGGCTACACCTTC. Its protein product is CATSSTPVRGHGYTF.

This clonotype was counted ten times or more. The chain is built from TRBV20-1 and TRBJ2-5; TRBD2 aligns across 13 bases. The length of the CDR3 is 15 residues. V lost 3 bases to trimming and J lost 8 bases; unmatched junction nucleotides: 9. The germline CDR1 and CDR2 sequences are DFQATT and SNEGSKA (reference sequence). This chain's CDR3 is CSASVGLAGITTQYF. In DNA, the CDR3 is TGCAGTGCTAGTGTGGGACTAGCGGGAATCACAACCCAGTACTTC.